Each of the 9 T cell receptor beta chains below was sequenced from the same sample in a study of human T cells and chemical hapten exposure. MiXCR, applied by TCRdb to the RACE reads, yields one record per CDR3 protein. Of under 200,000 distinct CDR3 sequences in the sample, 25% to 30% were seen once. The time point was: patch test 3, about 24 weeks after DPC sensitization. The treatment is: therapeutic diphenylcyclopropenone sensitization with weekly scalp DPC. The sequences come from whole blood, collected in connection with sensitization to the hapten diphenylcyclopropenone (DPC). The receptor source for this set is a woman between 18 and 30 years old with alopecia areata. Some clones in this sample may be carry-over from other donors' samples.

The rearrangement uses TRBV5-1 and TRBJ2-2; TRBD1 agrees at 7 bases. This CDR3 contains 16 residues. Unmatched junction bases numbered 8, after V lost 5 bases and J lost 1 base. Germline CDR1 SGHRS, CDR2 YFSETQ. CDR3 bases: TGCGCCAGCAGGCCGACTCCAGGGGGGAACACCGGGGAGCTGTTTTTT. This translates into CASRPTPGGNTGELFF.

The sample holds a few counts of this clonotype. The rearrangement joins TRBV29-1 to TRBJ2-2; a possible D gene is TRBD1 (5 bases). This CDR3 is 12 amino acids long. The germline CDR1 and CDR2 sequences are SQVTM and ANQGSEA. V shed 1 base and J shed 6 bases, with 6 bases lying between them. CDR3 nucleotide sequence: TGCAGCGTTGAAGGGGGCCCCGGGGAGCTGTTTTTT. The encoded protein is CSVEGGPGELFF.

The chain links TRBV13 to TRBJ2-3; 8 nucleotides agree with TRBD2. Germline assignment: CDR1 PRHDT and CDR2 FYEKMQ (reference sequence). V dropped 1 base and J dropped 4; count of bases not matched to a gene: 4. The CDR3 covers 15 residues. This CDR3 reads CASSLDGRGADTQYF. The CDR3 DNA follows: TGTGCCAGCAGCTTAGACGGGAGGGGCGCAGATACGCAGTATTTT.

The sample holds many counts of this clonotype. The chain has TRBV7-3 and TRBJ2-1, with D uncertain. The CDR3 loop spans 12 amino acids. Trimming shortened V by 6 bases and J by 8 bases, and 11 bases separated the two germline ends. Germline values: CDR1 SGHTA, CDR2 FQGTGA. CDR3 DNA: TGTGCCAGCAGTCTTCTGGGTGATGAGCAGTTCTTC. Encoded protein: CASSLLGDEQFF.

This clonotype was detected only once. This chain uses TRBV7-2 with TRBJ2-5; TRBD2 aligns across 16 bases. V lost 3 bases to trimming and J lost 1 base; unmatched junction nucleotides: 2. The germline gives CDR1 SGHTA, CDR2 FQGNSA. This CDR3 region has 17 residues. CDR3 DNA: TGTGCCAGCAGCTTGGGACTAGCGGGAGGGTCCCAAGAGACCCAGTACTTC. Translation: CASSLGLAGGSQETQYF.

The chain links TRBV7-9 to TRBJ1-2; D is unresolved. Germline V CDR1 and CDR2: SEHNR, FQNEAQ (reference sequence). V dropped 4 bases and J dropped 4 bases, with 7 bases sitting between them. The CDR3 is 12 residues long. The CDR3 is CASSSDGYGYTF. In DNA, the CDR3 is TGTGCCAGCAGCTCAGACGGCTATGGCTACACCTTC.

This clonotype was counted many times. This chain joins TRBV7-2 and TRBJ1-1; the D is unclear. Germline V lookup: CDR1 SGHTA, CDR2 FQGNSA. The CDR3 runs 14 residues. V lost 5 bases and J lost 4, with 14 bases in between. This CDR3 is CASSIGRAGTEAFF. CDR3 DNA: TGTGCCAGCAGCATCGGCCGGGCGGGCACTGAAGCTTTCTTT.

V usage is TRBV27 and J usage is TRBJ2-5; a weak D match, TRBD2 (6 bases). In germline, CDR1 is MNHEY, CDR2 SMNVEV (reference sequence). Trimming removed 5 bases at V and 0 bases at J, with 25 bases between. The CDR3 loop spans 19 amino acids. The CDR3 is CASSPRRPGAGQYQETQYF. Written as DNA, the CDR3 is TGTGCCAGCAGTCCCCGGAGGCCGGGTGCGGGGCAGTACCAAGAGACCCAGTACTTC.

This clonotype was seen only a few times. The chain carries TRBV4-3 and TRBJ1-1; the D gene is possibly TRBD1 (5 bases). Deletions cut 4 bases from V and 0 bases from J, with 6 bases between. The germline V gene has CDR1 LGHNA and CDR2 YSLEER. The CDR3 runs to 13 residues. The CDR3 spells CASSRDLNTEAFF. The CDR3 DNA sequence: TGCGCCAGCAGCCGGGACCTGAACACTGAAGCTTTCTTT.